This TCR beta chain was profiled in a study of blood T cell repertoires in COVID-19. Background on the study: The cDNA or gDNA used as material had been derived from T cells, B-cell-depleted T cells, or PBMCs.

Individuals aged roughly 18 to 95 years were recruited from roughly 22 US areas. Membership in each cohort depended on participant-reported clinical history. Two negative PCRs, clearance, or symptom resolution characterized the recovered Cohort 3 donors. TCRdb's table, derived via immunoSEQ multiplex PCR, lists solely in-frame clones and lacks some. This sample yields 450,000 to 500,000 clones, of which approximately 86% are seen a single time; 6.5% to 9.5% belongs to the top ten. The receptor comes from a woman in her fifties or sixties who had recovered from COVID-19. The sample taken for sequencing was PBMCs or T cells enriched from blood (not recorded which).

The CDR3 DNA sequence: TGCGCCAGCAGCCAAGGAGGGGGACGGACTGAAGCTTTCTTT. It yields the protein CASSQGGGRTEAFF. The chain recombines TRBV4-1 with TRBJ1-1; tentatively, D is TRBD1 (6 bases). The CDR3 runs 14 residues. Germline V gene sequence: CDR1 MGHRA, CDR2 YSYEKL. V was shortened by 1 base and J by 5 bases, with 11 bases between the two germline ends.